This record looks at one T cell receptor beta chain sequence and its context. Germline V lookup: CDR1 MNHNY, CDR2 SVGAGI (reference sequence). The CDR3 sequence is 16 residues long. The V and J ends lost 7 bases and 5 bases, in that order; junction bases with no gene match: 14. Combining a sample-barcoded 5' primer with a J-beta primer mix, a second PCR ran for about 7 to 12 cycles. MiXCR, applied by TCRdb to the 5' RACE reads, yields one record per CDR3 protein. Of 650,000 to 1,000,000 distinct CDR3 sequences in the sample, about 45% were seen once. These data belong to a study of blood T cells in healthy people across ages.

Sample: blood. The chain links TRBV6-6 to TRBJ1-2, with 9 positions matching TRBD1. This clonotype was obtained from a man of 80 years or more in good health. The CDR3 reads CASISNPGQGRYGYTF. CDR3 sequence (DNA): TGTGCCAGCATATCCAATCCGGGACAGGGCCGGTATGGCTACACCTTC.